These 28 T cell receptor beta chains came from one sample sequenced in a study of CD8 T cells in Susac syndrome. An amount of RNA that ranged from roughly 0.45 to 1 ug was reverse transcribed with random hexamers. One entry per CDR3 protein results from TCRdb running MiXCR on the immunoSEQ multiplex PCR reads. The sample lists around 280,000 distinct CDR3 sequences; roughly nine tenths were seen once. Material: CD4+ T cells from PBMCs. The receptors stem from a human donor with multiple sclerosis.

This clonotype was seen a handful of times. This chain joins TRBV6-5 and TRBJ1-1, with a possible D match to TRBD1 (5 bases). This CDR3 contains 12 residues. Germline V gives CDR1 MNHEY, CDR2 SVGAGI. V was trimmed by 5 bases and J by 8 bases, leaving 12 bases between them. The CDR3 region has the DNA TGTGCCAGCAGTGCCAGTTGGGGGGAAGCTTTCTTT. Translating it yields CASSASWGEAFF.

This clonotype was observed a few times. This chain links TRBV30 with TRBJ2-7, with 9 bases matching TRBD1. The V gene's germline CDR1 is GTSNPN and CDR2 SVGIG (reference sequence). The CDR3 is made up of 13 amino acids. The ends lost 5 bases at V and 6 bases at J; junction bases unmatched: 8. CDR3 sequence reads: CAWWTGTGSEQYF. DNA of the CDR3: TGTGCCTGGTGGACCGGGACAGGGAGCGAGCAGTACTTC.

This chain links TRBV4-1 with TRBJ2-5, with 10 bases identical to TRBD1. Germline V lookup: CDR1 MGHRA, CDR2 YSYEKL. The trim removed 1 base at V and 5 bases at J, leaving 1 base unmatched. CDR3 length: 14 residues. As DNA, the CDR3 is TGCGCCAGCAGCCAAGTGGGACAGGGGGAGACCCAGTACTTC. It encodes CASSQVGQGETQYF.

CDR3 in amino acids: CASSLDKIASYEQYF. The CDR3 DNA is TGCGCCAGCAGCTTAGATAAAATCGCCTCCTACGAGCAGTACTTC. The rearrangement joins TRBV5-1 to TRBJ2-7; D uncertain. Trimming removed 2 bases from V and 0 bases from J, with 12 bases in between. The germline V gene has CDR1 SGHRS and CDR2 YFSETQ. This CDR3 is 15 amino acids long.

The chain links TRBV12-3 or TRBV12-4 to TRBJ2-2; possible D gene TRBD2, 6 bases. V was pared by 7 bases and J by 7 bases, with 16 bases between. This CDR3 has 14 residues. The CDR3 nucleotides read TGTGCCAGCAATGCCGGGACTTATGGCGGGGAGCTGTTTTTT. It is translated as CASNAGTYGGELFF.

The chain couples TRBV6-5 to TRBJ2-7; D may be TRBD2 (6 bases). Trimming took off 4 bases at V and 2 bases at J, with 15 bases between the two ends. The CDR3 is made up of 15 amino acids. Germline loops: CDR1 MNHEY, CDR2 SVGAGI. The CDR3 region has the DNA TGTGCCAGCAGTTCCCTGGGGAAGCGGGCCTACGAGCAGTACTTC. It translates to CASSSLGKRAYEQYF.

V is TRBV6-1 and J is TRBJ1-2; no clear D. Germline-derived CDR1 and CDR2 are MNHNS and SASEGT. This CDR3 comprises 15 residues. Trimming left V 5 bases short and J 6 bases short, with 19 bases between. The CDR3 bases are TGTGCCAGCAGTCCACGACCCCGGGCCGGGAATGGCTACACCTTC. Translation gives CASSPRPRAGNGYTF.

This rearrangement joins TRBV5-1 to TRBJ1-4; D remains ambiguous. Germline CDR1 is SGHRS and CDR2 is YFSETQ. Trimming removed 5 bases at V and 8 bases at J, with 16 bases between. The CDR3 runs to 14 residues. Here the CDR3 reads CASRDAAGGEKLFF. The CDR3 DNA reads TGCGCCAGCAGGGATGCAGCGGGTGGCGAAAAACTGTTTTTT. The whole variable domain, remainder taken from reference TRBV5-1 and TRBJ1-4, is KAGVTQTPRYLIKTRGQQVTLSCSPISGHRSVSWYQQTPGQGLQFLFEYFSETQRNKGNFPGRFSGRQFSNSRSEMNVSTLELGDSALYLCASRDAAGGEKLFFGSGTQLSVL.

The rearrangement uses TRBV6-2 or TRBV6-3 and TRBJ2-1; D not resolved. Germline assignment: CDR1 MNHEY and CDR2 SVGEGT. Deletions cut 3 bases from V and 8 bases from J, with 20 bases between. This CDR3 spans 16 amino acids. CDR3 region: CASSYPAGRVRDEQFF. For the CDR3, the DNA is TGTGCCAGCAGTTATCCGGCAGGTCGGGTTCGCGATGAGCAGTTCTTC.

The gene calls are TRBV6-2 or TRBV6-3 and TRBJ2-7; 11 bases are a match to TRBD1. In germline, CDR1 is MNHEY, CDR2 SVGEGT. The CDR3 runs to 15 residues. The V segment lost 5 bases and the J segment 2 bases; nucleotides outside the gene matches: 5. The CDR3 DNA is TGTGCCAGCAGTGGACAGGGGGCGCCCACCTACGAGCAGTACTTC. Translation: CASSGQGAPTYEQYF.

In DNA form, the CDR3 reads TGTGCCAGCAGCACGACTAGCGGGGCCTACGAGCAGTACTTC. Protein sequence: CASSTTSGAYEQYF. The chain has TRBV11-2 and TRBJ2-7, with TRBD2 identical over 11 bases. Germline lookup yields CDR1 SGHAT and CDR2 FQNNGV. The CDR3 totals 14 residues. J was trimmed by 2 bases and V by 5 bases; bases with no gene match: 2.

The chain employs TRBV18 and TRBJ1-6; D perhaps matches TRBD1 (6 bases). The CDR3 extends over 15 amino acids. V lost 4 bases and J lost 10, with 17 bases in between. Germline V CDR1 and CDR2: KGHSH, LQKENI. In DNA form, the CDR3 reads TGTGCCAGCTCACTACAGGGAGGGCTTAGATCACCCCTCCACTTT. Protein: CASSLQGGLRSPLHF.

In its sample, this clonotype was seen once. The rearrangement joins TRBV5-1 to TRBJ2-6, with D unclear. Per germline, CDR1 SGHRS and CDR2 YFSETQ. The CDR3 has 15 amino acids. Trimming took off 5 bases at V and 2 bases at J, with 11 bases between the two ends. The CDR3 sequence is CASSLGPPGANVLTF. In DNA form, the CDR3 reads TGCGCCAGCAGTTTAGGGCCCCCTGGGGCCAACGTCCTGACTTTC.

The CDR3 spells CASSISPSNYGYTF. The CDR3 nucleotides are TGTGCCAGTAGTATAAGCCCAAGTAACTATGGCTACACCTTC. The V and J genes are TRBV19 and TRBJ1-2; no clear D. This CDR3 is built from 14 residues. Germline V gene lookup returns CDR1 LNHDA and CDR2 SQIVND (reference sequence). The V and J ends lost 2 bases and 1 base respectively, with 8 bases between them.

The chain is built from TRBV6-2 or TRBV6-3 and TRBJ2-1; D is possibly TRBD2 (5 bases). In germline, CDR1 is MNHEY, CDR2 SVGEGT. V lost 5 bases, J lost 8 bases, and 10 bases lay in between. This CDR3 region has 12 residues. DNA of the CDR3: TGTGCCAGCAGTCTGGACTGGCATGAGCAGTTCTTC. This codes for CASSLDWHEQFF.

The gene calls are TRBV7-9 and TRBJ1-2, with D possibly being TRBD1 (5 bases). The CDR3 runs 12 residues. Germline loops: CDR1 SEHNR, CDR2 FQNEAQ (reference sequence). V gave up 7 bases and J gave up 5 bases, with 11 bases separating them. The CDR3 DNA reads TGTGCCAGCACCAGGGACGGGTATGGCTACACCTTC. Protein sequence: CASTRDGYGYTF.

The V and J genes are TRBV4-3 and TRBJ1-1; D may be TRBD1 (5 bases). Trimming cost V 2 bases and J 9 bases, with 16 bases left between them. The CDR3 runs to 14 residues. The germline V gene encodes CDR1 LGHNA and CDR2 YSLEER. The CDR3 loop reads CASSQYRDGVKAFF. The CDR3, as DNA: TGCGCCAGCAGCCAATACCGGGACGGTGTGAAAGCTTTCTTT.

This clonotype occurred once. The CDR3 nucleotides read TGTGCCAGCAGAATAGGGCCCCAGTCGTACTTC. Translation gives CASRIGPQSYF. The chain recombines TRBV6-6 with TRBJ2-7; D gene ambiguous. The CDR3 has 11 amino acids. Trimming took off 6 bases at V and 12 bases at J, with 15 bases between the two ends. Per the germline V gene, CDR1 is MNHNY and CDR2 is SVGAGI (reference sequence).

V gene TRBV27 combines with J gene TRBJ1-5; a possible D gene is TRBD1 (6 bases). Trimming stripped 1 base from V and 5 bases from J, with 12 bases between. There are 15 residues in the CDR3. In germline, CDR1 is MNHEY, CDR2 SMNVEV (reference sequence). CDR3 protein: CASSLWAGVDQPQHF. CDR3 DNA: TGTGCCAGCAGTTTATGGGCAGGGGTCGATCAGCCCCAGCATTTT.

CDR3 sequence: CASSLAERDSSKNIQYF. As DNA, the CDR3 is TGTGCCAGCAGTTTAGCCGAAAGGGACAGTTCCAAAAACATTCAGTACTTC. The rearrangement uses TRBV12-3 or TRBV12-4 and TRBJ2-4, with 7 bases fitting TRBD1. Trimming removed 0 bases from V and 2 bases from J; junction bases left unmatched: 7. The CDR3 totals 17 residues.

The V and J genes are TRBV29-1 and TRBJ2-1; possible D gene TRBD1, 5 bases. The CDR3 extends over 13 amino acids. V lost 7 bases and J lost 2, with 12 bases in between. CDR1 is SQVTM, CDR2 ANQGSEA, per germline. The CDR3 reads CSGRQRTYNEQFF. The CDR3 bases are TGCAGCGGTAGACAGCGCACCTACAATGAGCAGTTCTTC.

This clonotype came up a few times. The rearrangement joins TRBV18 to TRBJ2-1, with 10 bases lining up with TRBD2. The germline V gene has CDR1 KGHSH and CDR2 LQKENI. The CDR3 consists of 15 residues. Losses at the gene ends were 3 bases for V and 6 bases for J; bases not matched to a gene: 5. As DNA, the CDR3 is TGTGCCAGCTCACCGGCTAGCGGGAGTGGCAATGAGCAGTTCTTC. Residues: CASSPASGSGNEQFF.

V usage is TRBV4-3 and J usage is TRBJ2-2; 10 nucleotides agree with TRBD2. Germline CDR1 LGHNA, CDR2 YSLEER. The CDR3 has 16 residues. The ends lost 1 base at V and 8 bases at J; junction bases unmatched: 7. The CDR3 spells CASSQGALAGVGELFF. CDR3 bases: TGCGCCAGCAGCCAAGGCGCCCTAGCGGGAGTAGGGGAGCTGTTTTTT.

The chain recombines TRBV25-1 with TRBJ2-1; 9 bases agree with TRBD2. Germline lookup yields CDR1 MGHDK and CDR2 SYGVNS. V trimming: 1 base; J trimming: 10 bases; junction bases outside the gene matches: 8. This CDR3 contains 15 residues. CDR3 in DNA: TGTGCCAGCAGTGAATTAAAGCGGGGGGAGAGGGAGCAGTTCTTC. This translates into CASSELKRGEREQFF.

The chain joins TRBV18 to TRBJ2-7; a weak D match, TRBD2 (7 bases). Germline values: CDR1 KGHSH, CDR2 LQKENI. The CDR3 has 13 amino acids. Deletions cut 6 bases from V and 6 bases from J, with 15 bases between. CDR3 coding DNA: TGTGCCAGCTCGCAGGGGACGGGGGGCGAGCAGTACTTC. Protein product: CASSQGTGGEQYF.

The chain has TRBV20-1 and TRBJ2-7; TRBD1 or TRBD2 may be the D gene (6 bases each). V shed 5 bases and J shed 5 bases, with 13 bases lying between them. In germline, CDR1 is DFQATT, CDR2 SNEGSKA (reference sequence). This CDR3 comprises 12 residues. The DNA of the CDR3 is TGCAGTGCTCGGGGGCGGGTCGACGAGCAGTACTTC. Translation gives CSARGRVDEQYF.

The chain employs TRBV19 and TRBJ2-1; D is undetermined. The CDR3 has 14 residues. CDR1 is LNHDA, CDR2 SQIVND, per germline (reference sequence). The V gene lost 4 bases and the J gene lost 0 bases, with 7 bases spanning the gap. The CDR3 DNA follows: TGTGCCAGTAGTACTCCTGGCTCCTACAATGAGCAGTTCTTC. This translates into CASSTPGSYNEQFF. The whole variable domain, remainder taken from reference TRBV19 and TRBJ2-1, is DGGITQSPKYLFRKEGQNVTLSCEQNLNHDAMYWYRQDPGQGLRLIYYSQIVNDFQKGDIAEGYSVSREKKESFPLTVTSAQKNPTAFYLCASSTPGSYNEQFFGPGTRLTVL.

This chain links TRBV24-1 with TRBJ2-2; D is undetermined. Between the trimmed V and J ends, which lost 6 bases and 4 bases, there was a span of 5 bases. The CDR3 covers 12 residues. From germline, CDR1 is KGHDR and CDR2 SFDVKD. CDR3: CATSTGTGELFF. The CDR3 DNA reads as TGTGCCACCAGTACCGGCACCGGGGAGCTGTTTTTT.